These 18 T cell receptor beta chains originate from one sample sequenced in a study of CD8 T cells in ankylosing spondylitis. Whole-study results and caveats: Apparently characteristic of ankylosing spondylitis blood was a TCR beta motif (about eight highly homologous variants).

These receptors have no known antigen. TCRdb reanalysed the 5' RACE reads using MiXCR and keeps one entry per CDR3 protein. Of a few hundred thousand distinct CDR3 sequences listed, under 8.5% are singletons. Sequenced input: blood, either unsorted or a sorted T cell fraction (not recorded which). Receptors were obtained from a male donor with ankylosing spondylitis.

This clonotype was counted at least ten times. The chain joins TRBV12-3 or TRBV12-4 to TRBJ1-3; TRBD1 agrees at 9 bases. J was trimmed by 2 bases and V by 7 bases; bases with no gene match: 6. CDR3 length: 15 residues. CDR3 in DNA: TGTGCCAGCACCCCTGACAGGGGGACTGGAAACACCATATATTTT. Protein sequence: CASTPDRGTGNTIYF.

On this clonotype: One junction end disagrees with the germline gene, perhaps due to a read error. The rearrangement links TRBV3-1 to TRBJ2-3; TRBD2 is a possible D gene (6 bases). Germline assignment: CDR1 LGHDT and CDR2 YNNKEL (reference sequence). This CDR3 region has 17 residues. The CDR3 DNA reads as TGTGCCAGCACCCAATTCGCGGAGGGGACTAGCACAGATACGCAGTATTTT. Its translation: CASTQFAEGTSTDTQYF.

With respect to this clonotype: Sequence at one end of the junction differs from germline and may be a read error. The chain couples TRBV20-1 to TRBJ1-2, with D hard to call. CDR1 and CDR2 from the germline V gene are DFQATT and SNEGSKA (reference sequence). The CDR3 length is 12 residues. Here the CDR3 DNA reads TGCAGTGCTAGAGTCCCAAGGGAGGGCTACACTTTC. Its translation: CSARVPREGYTF.

A single count supports this clonotype. This rearrangement joins TRBV18 to TRBJ2-5; no clear D gene. The V and J ends lost 0 bases and 0 bases respectively, with 11 bases between them. Germline V gives CDR1 KGHSH, CDR2 LQKENI. This CDR3 is built from 16 residues. CDR3 coding DNA: TGTGCCAGCTCACCACCGCCGGTTAGATACCAAGAGACCCAGTACTTC. Translating gives CASSPPPVRYQETQYF. The full variable domain, its missing parts supplied by reference TRBV18 and TRBJ2-5, is NAGVMQNPRHLVRRRGQEARLRCSPMKGHSHVYWYRQLPEEGLKFMVYLQKENIIDESGMPKERFSAEFPKEGPSILRIQQVVRGDSAAYFCASSPPPVRYQETQYFGPGTRLLVL.

This chain uses TRBV7-7 with TRBJ2-1; no firm D call. Germline lookup yields CDR1 SSHAT and CDR2 FNYEAQ (reference sequence). This CDR3 is built from 13 residues. V dropped 1 base and J dropped 5 bases, with 6 bases sitting between them. CDR3 protein: CASSLGTNNEQFF. In nucleotides, the CDR3 is TGTGCCAGCAGCTTAGGGACCAACAATGAGCAGTTCTTC.

V is TRBV7-9 and J is TRBJ1-5, with TRBD1 matching 8 bases. This CDR3 is 13 amino acids long. With 5 bases clipped from V and 7 bases from J, the junction kept 4 bases outside the gene matches. The V gene's germline CDR1 is SEHNR and CDR2 FQNEAQ (reference sequence). This chain's CDR3 is CASSPAGGQPQHF. Written as DNA, the CDR3 is TGTGCCAGCAGCCCCGCAGGGGGCCAGCCCCAGCATTTT.

V and J are TRBV5-1 and TRBJ2-1; 14 positions agree with TRBD2. The CDR3 totals 17 residues. The germline V gene has CDR1 SGHRS and CDR2 YFSETQ. Trimming took 1 base from V and 7 from J; bases not matched to a gene: 7. The CDR3: CASSLPGLAGGENEQFF. The CDR3 region has the DNA TGCGCCAGCAGCTTGCCCGGACTAGCGGGAGGCGAGAATGAGCAGTTCTTC.

This clonotype showed up just a few times. V is TRBV18 and J is TRBJ2-1; 7 bases agree with TRBD2. V dropped 8 bases and J dropped 5; count of bases not matched to a gene: 21. The germline V gene has CDR1 KGHSH and CDR2 LQKENI. The CDR3 has 18 residues. DNA of the CDR3: TGTGCCAGCACCAGGGCAGATCCTCTAGCGGTTTTTCACAATGAGCAGTTCTTC. It encodes CASTRADPLAVFHNEQFF. The complete variable domain, with remaining parts taken from reference TRBV18 and TRBJ2-1, reads NAGVMQNPRHLVRRRGQEARLRCSPMKGHSHVYWYRQLPEEGLKFMVYLQKENIIDESGMPKERFSAEFPKEGPSILRIQQVVRGDSAAYFCASTRADPLAVFHNEQFFGPGTRLTVL.

The rearrangement uses TRBV20-1 and TRBJ2-1; possibly TRBD1 for D (6 bases). The CDR3 totals 14 residues. V lost 5 bases, J lost 0 bases, and 11 bases lay in between. Germline CDR1 and CDR2: DFQATT and SNEGSKA (reference sequence). The chain's CDR3 is CSAWDMRSYNEQFF. CDR3 sequence (DNA): TGCAGTGCTTGGGACATGCGCTCCTACAATGAGCAGTTCTTC.

V and J are TRBV20-1 and TRBJ2-7; D call uncertain. Trimming removed 2 bases from V and 3 bases from J, with 11 bases in between. From germline, CDR1 is DFQATT and CDR2 SNEGSKA (reference sequence). This CDR3 contains 13 residues. The CDR3 sequence is CSARPRRGYEQYF. Here the CDR3 DNA reads TGCAGTGCTAGACCTCGGCGCGGCTACGAGCAGTACTTC.

This clonotype was detected many times. The V gene is TRBV7-9, the J gene TRBJ1-1; 7 bases agree with TRBD1. The CDR3 length is 15 residues. Germline assignment: CDR1 SEHNR and CDR2 FQNEAQ (reference sequence). With 4 bases clipped from V and 0 bases from J, the junction kept 5 bases outside the gene matches. CDR3 region: CASSYPQGLNTEAFF. As DNA, the CDR3 is TGTGCCAGCAGCTATCCACAGGGGTTGAACACTGAAGCTTTCTTT.

Only a few counts were recorded for this clonotype. The chain has TRBV12-3 or TRBV12-4 and TRBJ2-7; D is tentatively TRBD1 or TRBD2 (5 bases each). The V and J ends lost 6 bases and 2 bases respectively, with 17 bases between them. CDR3 length equals 15 residues. CDR3 in DNA: TGTGCCAGCAGCCAACCTGGGGGTCAAACCTACGAGCAGTACTTC. Translating gives CASSQPGGQTYEQYF.

This chain connects TRBV7-2 to TRBJ2-7; D possibly corresponds to TRBD2 (5 bases). V was pared by 0 bases and J by 3 bases, with 9 bases between. The CDR3 consists of 14 residues. Germline CDR1 is SGHTA and CDR2 is FQGNSA. The chain's CDR3 is CASSLAGAVYEQYF. The CDR3 bases are TGTGCCAGCAGCTTAGCGGGAGCTGTCTACGAGCAGTACTTC.

This chain joins TRBV12-3 or TRBV12-4 and TRBJ2-7; possibly TRBD2 for D (6 bases). V dropped 3 bases and J dropped 2 bases, with 14 bases sitting between them. The length of the CDR3 is 15 residues. Here the CDR3 reads CASSFGLGEAYEQYF. For the CDR3, the DNA is TGTGCCAGCAGTTTCGGTCTGGGGGAGGCCTACGAGCAGTACTTC.

This clonotype was seen more than once but under ten times. The CDR3 here is CSARSVNTEAFF. DNA of the CDR3: TGCAGTGCTAGGTCTGTGAACACTGAAGCTTTCTTT. The J gene is TRBJ1-1, the V gene TRBV20-1; D gene uncertain. V dropped 3 bases and J dropped 0 bases, with 5 bases sitting between them. CDR1 is DFQATT and CDR2 is SNEGSKA in the germline V gene (reference sequence). This CDR3 contains 12 residues.

The chain is built from TRBV5-1 and TRBJ2-2; 8 bases align to TRBD2. With V trimmed by 2 bases and J by 3 bases, 3 bases remained unmatched. CDR3 length: 15 residues. The V gene's germline CDR1 is SGHRS and CDR2 YFSETQ. For the CDR3, the DNA is TGCGCCAGCAGCTTTGGGACTAGGGACACCGGGGAGCTGTTTTTT. Its protein product is CASSFGTRDTGELFF.

The rearrangement links TRBV9 to TRBJ2-2; D possibly corresponds to TRBD1 (6 bases). V lost 1 base, J lost 4 bases, and 14 bases lay in between. The germline gives CDR1 SGDLS, CDR2 YYNGEE. The length of the CDR3 is 16 residues. CDR3 in amino acids: CASSVSSQGATGELFF. The CDR3 nucleotides are TGTGCCAGCAGCGTATCCTCACAGGGAGCCACCGGGGAGCTGTTTTTT.

This clonotype has more than one count but fewer than ten. The rearrangement links TRBV19 to TRBJ1-5; D might be TRBD1 (5 bases). This CDR3 has 16 residues. Germline assignment: CDR1 LNHDA and CDR2 SQIVND (reference sequence). V was pared by 3 bases and J by 1 base, with 13 bases between. CDR3 sequence: CASSMGWGRSNQPQHF. CDR3 in DNA: TGTGCCAGTAGTATGGGTTGGGGCCGGAGCAATCAGCCCCAGCATTTT.